Described below is a single TCR beta chain sequence and its context. This record belongs to a study of T cell changes during pregnancy in multiple sclerosis. The protocol was immunoSEQ multiplex PCR, while the TCRdb copy is restricted to in-frame clones and leaves out a portion. The data show tens of thousands of clones, 92% seen once. This CDR3 is built from 16 residues. CDR1 is MDHEN and CDR2 is SYDVKM in the germline V gene. The germline V and J ends were trimmed by 1 base and 3 bases, with 12 bases remaining between them. This rearrangement joins TRBV28 to TRBJ2-2, with a weak D call TRBD1 (6 bases). The sequences come from peripheral blood, collected after pregnancy. This clonotype was sampled from a female donor with multiple sclerosis, enrolled in a pregnancy study. The CDR3 spells CASSLLTGLDTGELFF. The CDR3 DNA follows: TGTGCCAGCAGTTTATTGACAGGACTCGACACCGGGGAGCTGTTTTTT.